This T cell receptor beta chain was captured in a study of blood T cell repertoires in COVID-19. Per the authors' pipeline: By means of reference gene primer amplification, nucleated cell counts were estimated. Here immunoSEQ multiplex PCR was the method, and the copy in TCRdb shows in-frame clones only, minus some. D and trimming were read from the DNA, whereas the V and J calls and clone size are those reported in that table. The table lists tens of thousands of clones, around 90% of them singletons, with almost 8% in the top ten. This TCR was recovered from a human donor in a cohort sampled during active COVID-19. The sequenced material came from peripheral blood.

Written as DNA, the CDR3 is TGTGCCAGCAGCCCAGGGGTGGCGGCAGACACAGATACGCAGTATTTT. This codes for CASSPGVAADTDTQYF. The rearrangement uses TRBV7-9 and TRBJ2-3, with D possibly matching TRBD1 (6 bases). Germline V gene lookup returns CDR1 SEHNR and CDR2 FQNEAQ (reference sequence). The ends were cut back, 5 bases at V and 2 bases at J, with 17 bases in the middle. The CDR3 is 16 residues long.